The clone carrying this T cell receptor beta chain showed up just a few times. Its antigen is unknown. With constant-segment primers, 5'RACE yielded cDNA libraries of TCR alpha and TCR beta that carried sample barcodes and UMIs. MiXCR, run by TCRdb on the 5' RACE reads, gives a single entry per CDR3 protein. In the table there are around 320,000 distinct CDR3 sequences, over 11% of which are singletons. CDR1 is DFQATT, CDR2 SNEGSKA, per germline (reference sequence). The V end lost 0 bases, the J end lost 5 bases, and 10 bases lay between the germline ends. There are 13 residues in the CDR3. The data originate from a study of T-cell memory formation after mild COVID-19. In the study overall: TCR clustering was largely donor specific. Findings of the study overall: From day 15 to 85, contracting clones were balanced between CD4 and CD8, whereas later expanders leaned toward CD4+. Whether second-wave clones peaking at day 37 were SARS-CoV-2 specific went unconfirmed.

The sequence derives from a man between 18 and 35 years old who had mild COVID-19 (a few samples of this study predate the infection). Cell type and time point are not known. Input material: PBMCs or a T cell subset sorted from them (not recorded which). This chain uses TRBV20-1 with TRBJ1-1; no definite D call. CDR3 loop: CSARDPPLTEAFF. The CDR3 DNA is TGCAGTGCTAGAGATCCCCCGTTGACTGAAGCTTTCTTT.